The 30 T cell receptor beta chains in this list originate from one sample, sequenced in a study of blood T cells in healthy people across ages. A second PCR, run for roughly 7 to 11 cycles, used a sample-barcoded 5' primer plus a J-beta primer mix. TCRdb used MiXCR to reprocess the 5' RACE reads, holding one entry per CDR3 protein. The sample shows around 1.7 million distinct CDR3 sequences, approximately 30% of them seen only once. The specimen sequenced was blood. Source of these receptors: a woman aged 25 to 39 in good health.

This clonotype appeared a few times. The rearrangement uses TRBV7-9 and TRBJ2-7; 11 bases align to TRBD2. This CDR3 is 17 amino acids long. CDR1 is SEHNR and CDR2 is FQNEAQ in the germline V gene (reference sequence). The junction had 14 bases not matched to a gene; V was cut back by 4 bases and J by 6 bases. CDR3 amino acids: CASSSHLAGGLVGEQYF. Written as DNA, the CDR3 is TGTGCCAGCAGCTCTCATCTAGCGGGAGGTTTGGTGGGCGAGCAGTACTTC.

The chain links TRBV12-3 or TRBV12-4 to TRBJ2-2; D remains unclear. Deletions cut 3 bases from V and 0 bases from J, with 8 bases between. This CDR3 is 15 amino acids long. In DNA, the CDR3 is TGTGCCAGCAGTTTCCGGGCCGCGAACACCGGGGAGCTGTTTTTT. Its protein product is CASSFRAANTGELFF.

This clonotype was found a few times. The chain joins TRBV7-3 to TRBJ2-5, with D unresolved. This CDR3 contains 14 residues. CDR1 and CDR2 (germline): SGHTA, FQGTGA. V was clipped by 2 bases and J by 2 bases, with 9 bases between them. The CDR3 nucleotides are TGTGCCAGCAGCTTATCACCCACTCAAGAGACCCAGTACTTC. Translated, it gives CASSLSPTQETQYF. Supplemented by reference TRBV7-3 and TRBJ2-5, the full variable domain reads GAGVSQTPSNKVTEKGKYVELRCDPISGHTALYWYRQSLGQGPEFLIYFQGTGAADDSGLPNDRFFAVRPEGSVSTLKIQRTERGDSAVYLCASSLSPTQETQYFGPGTRLLVL.

This clonotype showed up just a few times. The chain is built from TRBV3-1 and TRBJ2-3, with 8 bases that match TRBD2. The J segment lost 0 bases and the V segment lost 3 bases, leaving 2 bases of the junction unmatched. The CDR3 has 15 amino acids. Germline CDR1 and CDR2: LGHDT and YNNKEL (reference sequence). DNA of the CDR3: TGTGCCAGCAGCCACAGGACTAGCAGCACAGATACGCAGTATTTT. The encoded protein is CASSHRTSSTDTQYF.

The chain has TRBV9 and TRBJ2-5; 9 bases map to TRBD2. CDR1 is SGDLS and CDR2 is YYNGEE in the germline V gene. With 0 bases clipped from V and 2 bases from J, the junction kept 5 bases outside the gene matches. The CDR3 loop spans 16 amino acids. CDR3 residues: CASSVGISGGQETQYF. The CDR3 nucleotides read TGTGCCAGCAGCGTAGGGATTAGCGGGGGTCAAGAGACCCAGTACTTC.

V is TRBV24-1 and J is TRBJ2-2, with unresolved D. Germline V gene sequence: CDR1 KGHDR, CDR2 SFDVKD. The CDR3 consists of 13 residues. V was shortened by 3 bases and J by 5 bases, with 6 bases between the two germline ends. As DNA, the CDR3 is TGTGCCACCAGTGATGAGGCAACCGGGGAGCTGTTTTTT. It encodes CATSDEATGELFF.

Regarding this clonotype: This could be a read error, since a much larger clone is one nucleotide away. The rearrangement joins TRBV20-1 to TRBJ2-7; D remains unclear. V gave up 8 bases and J gave up 2 bases, with 16 bases separating them. This CDR3 is built from 13 residues. In germline, CDR1 is DFQATT, CDR2 SNEGSKA (reference sequence). The CDR3 bases are TGCAGTACTGAACGCTTCAGTCCCTACGAGCAGTACTTC. Translation: CSTERFSPYEQYF.

This clonotype has ten or more counts. The rearrangement links TRBV12-3 or TRBV12-4 to TRBJ1-2; the D is unclear. This CDR3 contains 13 residues. The V and J ends lost 2 bases and 8 bases respectively, with 12 bases between them. CDR3 residues: CASSLFVGGGYTF. The CDR3 DNA reads as TGTGCCAGCAGTTTATTTGTCGGAGGGGGCTACACCTTC.

The chain combines TRBV5-1 with TRBJ2-6; D is unclear. CDR3 length: 16 residues. Deletions cut 4 bases from V and 0 bases from J, with 11 bases between. Germline values: CDR1 SGHRS, CDR2 YFSETQ. CDR3 residues: CASSVGRISGANVLTF. For the CDR3, the DNA is TGCGCCAGCAGCGTCGGGCGGATCTCTGGGGCCAACGTCCTGACTTTC.

V usage is TRBV20-1 and J usage is TRBJ2-1, with D maybe TRBD1 (6 bases). V lost 2 bases, J lost 9 bases, and 8 bases lay in between. Germline values: CDR1 DFQATT, CDR2 SNEGSKA (reference sequence). CDR3 length: 11 amino acids. CDR3 in amino acids: CSARQGFEQFF. Written as DNA, the CDR3 is TGCAGTGCTAGACAGGGGTTTGAGCAGTTCTTC.

This clonotype occurred a few times. This chain joins TRBV20-1 and TRBJ2-5; 7 bases agree with TRBD1. This CDR3 contains 13 residues. The ends lost 2 bases at V and 5 bases at J; junction bases unmatched: 5. Germline lookup yields CDR1 DFQATT and CDR2 SNEGSKA (reference sequence). This CDR3 reads CSARWTGSETQYF. In DNA form, the CDR3 reads TGCAGTGCTAGATGGACAGGTAGTGAGACCCAGTACTTC.

In this sample, this clonotype turned up many times. The chain has TRBV11-2 and TRBJ2-7, with a possible D match to TRBD1 (7 bases). From germline, CDR1 is SGHAT and CDR2 FQNNGV. There are 14 residues in the CDR3. V was shortened by 5 bases and J by 2 bases, with 13 bases between the two germline ends. The DNA of the CDR3 is TGTGCCAGCAGCGTCCAGGGGGGACCCTACGAGCAGTACTTC. Translating gives CASSVQGGPYEQYF.

In its sample, this clonotype was seen a few times. The chain joins TRBV20-1 to TRBJ2-3; 9 bases are a match to TRBD2. Trimming removed 3 bases from V and 12 bases from J; junction bases left unmatched: 10. There are 13 residues in the CDR3. The V gene's germline CDR1 is DFQATT and CDR2 SNEGSKA (reference sequence). Written as DNA, the CDR3 is TGCAGTGCTAGGGAGGGCCTAGCGGGATTTCAGTATTTT. Translation: CSAREGLAGFQYF.

The table lists this clonotype with many counts. The V call is TRBV29-1, the J call TRBJ2-7; possibly TRBD1 for D (5 bases). The CDR3 sequence is 13 residues long. The germline V and J ends were trimmed by 4 bases and 8 bases, with 18 bases remaining between them. Looked up from germline, CDR1 is SQVTM and CDR2 is ANQGSEA. CDR3 bases: TGCAGCGTTGGTAAGGACACGCCAGCCCAGCAGTACTTC. Protein: CSVGKDTPAQQYF.

This clonotype was seen only a few times. V is TRBV5-1 and J is TRBJ1-1; D remains ambiguous. CDR1 is SGHRS, CDR2 YFSETQ, per germline. V lost 0 bases to trimming and J lost 1 base, with 13 bases between them. The CDR3 contains 16 residues. CDR3 nucleotide sequence: TGCGCCAGCAGCTTGGTCCGGGCCTTCGAGAACACTGAAGCTTTCTTT. It codes for CASSLVRAFENTEAFF. Together with reference TRBV5-1 and TRBJ1-1, the CDR3 gives the full variable domain: KAGVTQTPRYLIKTRGQQVTLSCSPISGHRSVSWYQQTPGQGLQFLFEYFSETQRNKGNFPGRFSGRQFSNSRSEMNVSTLELGDSALYLCASSLVRAFENTEAFFGQGTRLTVV.

The chain combines TRBV18 with TRBJ2-5, with D hard to call. From germline, CDR1 is KGHSH and CDR2 LQKENI. V lost 1 base and J 4 bases, leaving 13 bases between the germline ends. This CDR3 region has 15 residues. CDR3 DNA: TGTGCCAGCTCACCACGGAACCAAAGGGTAGAGACCCAGTACTTC. It specifies CASSPRNQRVETQYF.

This clonotype was seen at least ten times. J is TRBJ1-4 and V is TRBV4-1, with D maybe TRBD1 (6 bases). CDR3 size: 16 residues. V lost 4 bases, J lost 3 bases, and 15 bases lay in between. Germline loops: CDR1 MGHRA, CDR2 YSYEKL. The CDR3 coding sequence is TGCGCCAGCAGCCCCGGACAGCTGGGGGCTAATGAAAAACTGTTTTTT. This translates into CASSPGQLGANEKLFF.

V gene TRBV28 combines with J gene TRBJ2-5; D may be TRBD2 (5 bases). This CDR3 contains 14 residues. V lost 5 bases, J lost 3 bases, and 13 bases lay in between. The V gene's germline CDR1 is MDHEN and CDR2 SYDVKM. Here the CDR3 DNA reads TGTGCCAGCAGTAGTGGGGAGAAGGAAGAGACCCAGTACTTC. Protein product: CASSSGEKEETQYF. Full variable domain (remainder filled in from reference TRBV28 and TRBJ2-5): DVKVTQSSRYLVKRTGEKVFLECVQDMDHENMFWYRQDPGLGLRLIYFSYDVKMKEKGDIPEGYSVSREKKERFSLILESASTNQTSMYLCASSSGEKEETQYFGPGTRLLVL.

The J gene is TRBJ1-4, the V gene TRBV12-3 or TRBV12-4; D is unresolved. With 1 base removed from V and 9 bases from J, the gap between germline ends came to 6 bases. The CDR3 totals 12 residues. CDR3 nucleotides: TGTGCCAGCAGTTTAGAAGGGCAAAAACTGTTTTTT. Translating gives CASSLEGQKLFF.

In regard to this clonotype: A read error may be the cause here, since a much bigger clone is one base away. V and J are TRBV20-1 and TRBJ2-5; possibly TRBD1 for D (5 bases). Germline CDR1 reads DFQATT; CDR2 reads SNEGSKA (reference sequence). The V end was cut by 0 bases, the J end by 5 bases, with 7 bases between. The CDR3 is made up of 12 amino acids. For the CDR3, the DNA is TGCAGTGCTAGAGATCCAGGGGAGACCCAGTACTTC. Encoded protein: CSARDPGETQYF.

This clonotype was counted many times. V gene TRBV28 combines with J gene TRBJ2-5, with TRBD2 matching over 9 bases. This CDR3 contains 15 residues. V was pared by 6 bases and J by 5 bases, with 10 bases of the junction left unmatched. The germline V gene has CDR1 MDHEN and CDR2 SYDVKM. The CDR3 DNA reads as TGTGCCAGCAGCCTACTTTTAAGCGGGGGGGAGACCCAGTACTTC. It specifies CASSLLLSGGETQYF.

V gene TRBV4-2 combines with J gene TRBJ1-1; no firm D call. This CDR3 is 13 amino acids long. The V gene lost 2 bases and the J gene lost 6 bases, with 10 bases spanning the gap. Per the germline V gene, CDR1 is LGHNA and CDR2 is YNFKEQ. The CDR3 bases are TGTGCCAGCAGCCAAAGGACCGGGGCTGAAGCTTTCTTT. Amino acid sequence: CASSQRTGAEAFF.

The rearrangement uses TRBV20-1 and TRBJ2-2; TRBD1 might be the D (8 bases). Trimming took off 5 bases at V and 2 bases at J, with 21 bases between the two ends. The length of the CDR3 is 17 residues. The germline V gene encodes CDR1 DFQATT and CDR2 SNEGSKA (reference sequence). CDR3 coding DNA: TGCAGTGCTGGCCAGGGGGCGGGGGCCGGTAACACCGGGGAGCTGTTTTTT. Its translation: CSAGQGAGAGNTGELFF.

The V gene is TRBV7-9, the J gene TRBJ1-4; 8 bases align to TRBD1. The trim removed 7 bases at V and 2 bases at J, leaving 3 bases unmatched. CDR1 SEHNR and CDR2 FQNEAQ come from the germline V gene (reference sequence). The CDR3 spans 14 residues. The CDR3 coding sequence is TGTGCCAGCACCAGGACAGGGACTAATGAAAAACTGTTTTTT. Amino acid sequence: CASTRTGTNEKLFF.

This clonotype was recorded only once. The genes are TRBV2 and TRBJ2-7, with TRBD2 as a possible D gene (5 bases). V shed 3 bases and J shed 0 bases, with 12 bases lying between them. CDR3 size: 15 residues. Per germline, CDR1 SNHLY and CDR2 FYNNEI. The CDR3 nucleotides read TGTGCCAGCAGTGAGCTTAGTGGGAGCTCCTACGAGCAGTACTTC. This translates into CASSELSGSSYEQYF.

This clonotype turned up a few times. The CDR3 DNA reads TGTGCCAGCAGCCCGGGAGTAGGTAGCGGGAACTCCTACAATGAGCAGTTCTTC. Its translation: CASSPGVGSGNSYNEQFF. The chain employs TRBV5-6 and TRBJ2-1; 8 bases are a match to TRBD2. The ends lost 4 bases at V and 0 bases at J; junction bases unmatched: 12. The CDR3 has 18 residues. Looked up from germline, CDR1 is SGHDT and CDR2 is YYEEEE. Complete variable domain (other parts from reference TRBV5-6 and TRBJ2-1): DAGVTQSPTHLIKTRGQQVTLRCSPKSGHDTVSWYQQALGQGPQFIFQYYEEEERQRGNFPDRFSGHQFPNYSSELNVNALLLGDSALYLCASSPGVGSGNSYNEQFFGPGTRLTVL.

This clonotype was detected a few times. CDR3 protein: CASSFGGLAGLYNEQFF. The CDR3 region has the DNA TGCGCCAGCAGCTTTGGGGGACTAGCGGGGCTTTACAATGAGCAGTTCTTC. This chain connects TRBV5-1 to TRBJ2-1; 13 bases map to TRBD2. Losses at the gene ends were 2 bases for V and 4 bases for J; bases not matched to a gene: 6. Looked up from germline, CDR1 is SGHRS and CDR2 is YFSETQ. There are 17 residues in the CDR3.

The chain employs TRBV15 and TRBJ2-7; TRBD2 aligns across 9 bases. The CDR3 contains 14 residues. The germline CDR1 and CDR2 sequences are LNHNV and YYDKDF (reference sequence). The junction had 3 bases not matched to a gene; V was cut back by 5 bases and J by 1 base. The CDR3 spells CATSLGLASYEQYF. CDR3 nucleotides: TGTGCCACCAGCTTGGGACTAGCTTCCTACGAGCAGTACTTC.

This clonotype was seen a handful of times. V gene TRBV12-3 or TRBV12-4 combines with J gene TRBJ1-2, with a possible D match to TRBD1 (5 bases). Between the trimmed V and J ends, which lost 10 bases and 2 bases, there was a span of 11 bases. CDR3 length equals 12 residues. This chain's CDR3 is CAILWGNYGYTF. CDR3 nucleotide sequence: TGTGCCATTTTATGGGGGAACTATGGCTACACCTTC.

The V and J genes are TRBV5-5 and TRBJ2-7; maybe TRBD1 (5 bases). The ends were cut back, 4 bases at V and 4 bases at J, with 15 bases in the middle. The CDR3 runs 14 residues. The germline CDR1 and CDR2 sequences are SGHKS and YYEKEE (reference sequence). Here the CDR3 reads CASSPALGAYEQYF. The DNA of the CDR3 is TGTGCCAGCAGCCCGGCCCTAGGGGCTTACGAGCAGTACTTC.